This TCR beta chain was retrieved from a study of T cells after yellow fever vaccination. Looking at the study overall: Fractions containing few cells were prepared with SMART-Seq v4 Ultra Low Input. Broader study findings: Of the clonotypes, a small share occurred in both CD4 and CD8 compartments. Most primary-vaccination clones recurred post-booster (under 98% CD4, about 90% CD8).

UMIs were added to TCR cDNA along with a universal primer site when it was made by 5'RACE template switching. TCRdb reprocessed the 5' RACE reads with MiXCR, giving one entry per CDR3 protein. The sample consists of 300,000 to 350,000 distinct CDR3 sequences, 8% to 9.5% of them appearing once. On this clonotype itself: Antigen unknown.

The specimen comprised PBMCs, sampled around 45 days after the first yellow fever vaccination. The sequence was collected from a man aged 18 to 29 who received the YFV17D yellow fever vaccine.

The CDR3 DNA follows: TGTGCCAGCAGCCGCGCCGACGGGTCATCCAATGAGCAGTTCTTC. It translates to CASSRADGSSNEQFF. The chain links TRBV3-1 to TRBJ2-1; D is undetermined. Per germline, CDR1 LGHDT and CDR2 YNNKEL (reference sequence). Trimming took 4 bases from V and 6 from J, leaving 16 bases between them. The CDR3 runs to 15 residues.